The clone carrying this T cell receptor beta chain has a handful of counts. The antigen is undetermined. The sample belongs to a study of vaccination and CD4 T cells after COVID-19. In the study overall: Samples after vaccination came a median 72 days past dose two, ranging 14 to 241.

CDR1 and CDR2 (germline): DFQATT, SNEGSKA (reference sequence). The CDR3 is made up of 13 amino acids. V was pared by 2 bases and J by 5 bases, with 2 bases of the junction left unmatched. CD4+ T cells that had been cultured provided DNA sequenced with the Oncomine TCR Beta short-read assay. Investigators isolated genomic DNA from cultured CD4+ T cells. TCRdb redid the calling of the PCR reads with MiXCR, one entry per CDR3 protein. The sample shows roughly 8,600 distinct CDR3 sequences, over 70% of them seen only once. Treatment described: roughly 11-day PBMC culture with coronavirus spike peptide pools or control peptides (ViraFEST assay).

The chain carries TRBV20-1 and TRBJ2-5; 10 nucleotides agree with TRBD2. This clonotype originated in a human donor who had recovered from COVID-19. Sequencing was carried out using CD4+ T cells from blood, cultured in vitro. The CDR3: CSARLAGAETQYF. DNA of the CDR3: TGCAGTGCTAGACTAGCGGGAGCTGAGACCCAGTACTTC.